The text below deals with one TCR beta chain. CDR1 MNHEY and CDR2 SVGAGI come from the germline V gene. There are 14 residues in the CDR3. V shed 6 bases and J 6 bases; nucleotides not matched to a gene: 6. This specimen belongs to a study of blood T cell repertoires in COVID-19. Per the original methods: Scientists estimated how many nucleated cells there were by amplifying reference gene primers. Measured with immunoSEQ multiplex PCR; TCRdb has only the in-frame clones, and not every one. D and trimming were read from the DNA, whereas the V and J calls and clone size are those reported in that table. The sample yields around 300,000 clones, approximately 86% seen once.

Sequenced input: peripheral blood. The clonotype originates from a woman in her 30s who had recovered from COVID-19. The V and J genes are TRBV6-5 and TRBJ2-1, with 9 bases lining up with TRBD1. CDR3 residues: CASSRDRDVNEQFF. In DNA form, the CDR3 reads TGTGCCAGCAGCCGGGACAGGGACGTCAATGAGCAGTTCTTC.